The T cell receptor (beta chain) under discussion was sequenced for a study of graft-versus-host responses after intestinal transplantation. Looking at the study overall: The study gave all recipients anti-thymocyte globulin induction, then tacrolimus and steroids for 2 to 3 years.

Some clones are missing from TCRdb's copy, which holds only in-frame ones; the method was immunoSEQ multiplex PCR. The sample records 85,000 to 110,000 clones, over 85% being singletons. Trimming cost V 3 bases and J 0 bases, with 14 bases left between them. This CDR3 has 16 residues. CDR1 SGDLS and CDR2 YYNGEE come from the germline V gene. A word on this clone: The antigen is not known.

General study points: In recipient marrow, GvH clones were found, and some appeared first in ileum or blood. Peak levels of circulating GvH clones tracked with early post-transplant HvG declines.

The sequences come from unstimulated CD8+ T cells sorted from spleen or lymph node cells, collected before intestinal transplant. The receptor comes from a human donor who received an intestinal transplant. The V and J genes are TRBV9 and TRBJ2-3, with a weak D call TRBD2 (7 bases). For the CDR3, the DNA is TGTGCCAGCAGCGAAGGGGGGGGGCCTAGCACAGATACGCAGTATTTT. Its translation is CASSEGGGPSTDTQYF.